This TCR beta chain was identified in a study of T-cell reconstitution after alpha-beta-depleted transplantation in children. Concerning this clonotype: Antigen: not known. A much larger clonotype is one base distant, so this may be a read error.

General study points: Where alpha-beta T cells came from about two months after transplant was reportedly several hundred expanded graft clones. T-cell counts and diversity at one year post-transplant came mainly from newly produced T cells. Surviving thymic progenitors and recipient T cells were the source of high TCRbeta diversity at day 60 in some patients.

Per germline, CDR1 LGHNA and CDR2 YNFKEQ. The CDR3 has 15 amino acids. Unique molecular identifiers were used in preparing the TCRbeta library. TCRdb used MiXCR to reprocess the PCR reads, holding one entry per CDR3 protein. The data hold some 200,000 distinct CDR3 sequences, with about a tenth observed a single time. This chain uses TRBV4-2 with TRBJ2-7; D is ambiguous. This clonotype was sampled from a child under three years old with acute myeloid leukemia, due to receive a stem cell transplant. Material: PBMCs, obtained before TCRalphabeta/CD19-depleted stem cell transplant. The CDR3 sequence: CSSSLTLTKSYEQYF. DNA of the CDR3: TGTTCCAGCAGCCTCACCCTGACGAAGAGCTACGAGCAGTACTTC.